This T cell receptor (beta chain) was sequenced in a study of naive and memory T cell subsets. Two oligonucleotides, mixed equimolar, formed the beta constant-region primer covering TRBC1 and TRBC2. A single record per CDR3 protein comes from TCRdb applying MiXCR to the UMI-ligation and nested PCR reads. The repertoire has 150,000 or so distinct CDR3 sequences, over 15% of them found once; the top ten carry just over 0.14%. CD4 T cells were positively selected, then CD8 T cells from the CD4-negative fraction. Four subsets defined by CD45RA and CD27 were sorted after CD3, CD4, CD8 and live/dead staining. Sequencing used naive CD4+ T cells from blood. The clonotype was recovered from a human donor in good health.

The CDR3 reads CASSTAGWTYEQYF. CDR3 nucleotide sequence: TGTGCCAGCAGTACAGCGGGCTGGACCTACGAGCAGTACTTC. V usage is TRBV2 and J usage is TRBJ2-7; maybe TRBD2 (6 bases). This CDR3 region has 14 residues. Trimming pared 5 bases from V and 2 bases from J, leaving 13 bases between. From germline, CDR1 is SNHLY and CDR2 FYNNEI.